This T cell receptor (beta chain) was profiled in a study of blood T cell repertoires in COVID-19. About the research overall: Sites across the United States, Italy and Spain contributed samples from acute and convalescent COVID-19. Sample material is recorded as cDNA or gDNA derived from T cells, B-cell-depleted T cells, or PBMCs.

In the study's own analysis: Quantification of nucleated cells was approximated via reference gene primer amplification. The protocol was immunoSEQ multiplex PCR, while the TCRdb copy is restricted to in-frame clones and leaves out a portion. Clonal size and the V and J genes are those of that table, whereas D and trimming came from the DNA. The repertoire has 100,000 to 150,000 clones, approximately 74% of them found once; the top ten carry 6%. The CDR3 totals 14 residues. Germline V gives CDR1 LNHDA, CDR2 SQIVND (reference sequence). V dropped 5 bases and J dropped 3; count of bases not matched to a gene: 7. It was during active infection that Seattle patients were enrolled and then longitudinally followed.

Material for sequencing was peripheral blood. The source is a man older than 75 with COVID-19, enrolled during active disease. The V gene is TRBV19, the J gene TRBJ2-7; 7 bases map to TRBD1. CDR3 sequence (DNA): TGTGCCAGTAGTCAAGACAGGGTGCGCTACGAGCAGTACTTC. The encoded protein is CASSQDRVRYEQYF.